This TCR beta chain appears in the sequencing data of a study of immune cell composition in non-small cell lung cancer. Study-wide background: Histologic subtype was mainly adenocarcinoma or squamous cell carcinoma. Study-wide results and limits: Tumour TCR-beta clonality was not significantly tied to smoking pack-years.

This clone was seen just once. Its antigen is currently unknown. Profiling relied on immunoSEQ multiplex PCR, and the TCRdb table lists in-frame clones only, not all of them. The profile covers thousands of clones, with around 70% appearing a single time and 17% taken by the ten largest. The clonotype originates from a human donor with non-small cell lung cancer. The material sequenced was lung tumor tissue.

CDR3 sequence (DNA): TGTGCCAGCAGCTTAGTTGGGGACAGTTACAATGAGCAGTTCTTC. It specifies CASSLVGDSYNEQFF. The chain has TRBV7-2 and TRBJ2-1, with 7 bases identical to TRBD1. Per the germline V gene, CDR1 is SGHTA and CDR2 is FQGNSA. The CDR3 has 15 residues. Unmatched junction bases numbered 4, after V lost 1 base and J lost 4 bases. The full variable domain, its missing parts supplied by reference TRBV7-2 and TRBJ2-1, is GAGVSQSPSNKVTEKGKDVELRCDPISGHTALYWYRQSLGQGLEFLIYFQGNSAPDKSGLPSDRFSAERTGGSVSTLTIQRTQQEDSAVYLCASSLVGDSYNEQFFGPGTRLTVL.